The entry below gives a single T cell receptor (beta chain) sequence along with its context. The antigen remains unidentified. Relying on iRepertoire HTBI primers and Arm-PCR of CDR3 regions, the team built TCR beta libraries. One entry per CDR3 protein results from TCRdb running MiXCR on the multiplex PCR reads. The sample has around 460,000 distinct CDR3 sequences; 14% are singletons. The V gene's germline CDR1 is MGHDK and CDR2 SYGVNS. The trim removed 10 bases at V and 0 bases at J, leaving 15 bases unmatched. The CDR3 totals 17 residues. Documented time point: newly diagnosed GD, antithyroid drugs for less than 3 months. Scientists built the TCR library using RNA that was extracted from PBMCs. The data were taken from a study of regulatory T cells in long-lasting Graves disease. Study conclusions and caveats: Persistent disease showed a preference for TRBV28, TRBJ1-2 and TRBJ2-5. Investigators studied peripheral blood only, not thyroid tissue.

These same records also appear under a second study, on T cells in Graves' hyperthyroidism and ophthalmopathy.

This rearrangement joins TRBV25-1 to TRBJ2-1, with TRBD1 matching over 7 bases. The receptor's source is a woman aged 50 to 60 with Graves disease. The sample in question was peripheral blood mononuclear cells (PBMCs), obtained at new diagnosis, from a patient treated with antithyroid drugs. The CDR3 region is CATEGTGVKSSYNEQFF. The CDR3 DNA follows: TGTGCCACCGAGGGCACAGGGGTGAAAAGCTCCTACAATGAGCAGTTCTTC.